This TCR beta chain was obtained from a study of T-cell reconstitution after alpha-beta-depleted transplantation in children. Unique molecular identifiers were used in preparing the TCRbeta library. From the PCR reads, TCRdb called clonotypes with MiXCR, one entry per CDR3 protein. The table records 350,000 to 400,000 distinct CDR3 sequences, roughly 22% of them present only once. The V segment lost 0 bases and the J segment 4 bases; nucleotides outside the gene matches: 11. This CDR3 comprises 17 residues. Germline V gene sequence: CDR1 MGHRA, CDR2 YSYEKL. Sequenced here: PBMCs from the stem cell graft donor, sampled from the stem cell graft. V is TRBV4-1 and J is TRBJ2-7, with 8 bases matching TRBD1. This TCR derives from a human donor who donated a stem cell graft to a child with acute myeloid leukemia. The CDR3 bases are TGCGCCAGCAGCCAAGATCTCCGGACAGGGATGATGTACGAGCAGTACTTC. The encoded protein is CASSQDLRTGMMYEQYF.